This T cell receptor (beta chain) is drawn from a study of T cell clones after liver transplantation. Background on the study: Standard immunosuppression, with no induction, continued until 12-24 months after transplant.

Using immunoSEQ multiplex PCR, the repertoire was profiled, and TCRdb retains in-frame clones only, with some absent. The sample lists tens of thousands of clones, 84% occurring once. Thawed unstimulated PBMCs were FACS-sorted by CD3, CD4 and CD8 into two populations. The CDR3 length is 13 residues. The trim removed 4 bases at V and 5 bases at J, leaving 5 bases unmatched. Germline CDR1 is SGHRS and CDR2 is YFSETQ. The study's findings and limits: Migration into the graft, not deletion, may explain lost graft donor-reactive T cells.

As to this clone: What it recognizes is unknown.

The starting material was CD4+ T cells from blood, obtained around 48 months after liver transplant. The chain employs TRBV5-1 and TRBJ2-5; TRBD2 matches at 7 bases. This receptor was obtained from a human patient who received a liver transplant. Part of the T cells may come from the graft donor. The CDR3 DNA is TGCGCCAGCAGCCCGGCCGGGGGGGAGACCCAGTACTTC. It encodes CASSPAGGETQYF.